This T cell receptor (beta chain) stems from a study of early T cells in non-severe SARS-CoV-2 infection. On the study more broadly: Sequencing targeted bulk RNA from unsorted whole blood, leaving chains unpaired.

Unique molecular identifiers tagged individual cDNA molecules. TCRdb processed the 5' RACE reads anew with MiXCR; each CDR3 protein has one entry. The sample includes 45,000 to 55,000 distinct CDR3 sequences, about 7.4% of them seen just once. This clonotype was seen at least ten times. What it binds is not known. Study results and limitations: Matching against VDJdb likely underestimated virus-specific expansions, favoring anti-spike CD8.

Source material: whole blood. The origin of this receptor is an adult who was a healthcare worker with PCR-confirmed SARS-CoV-2 infection or an uninfected control (not recorded which).

The CDR3 DNA sequence: TGCAGTGCTAAAACAGGGAAGAACACCGGGGAGCTGTTTTTT. Amino acids: CSAKTGKNTGELFF. The chain joins TRBV20-1 to TRBJ2-2; tentatively, D is TRBD1 (6 bases). Trimming removed 4 bases at V and 1 base at J, with 10 bases between. Germline assignment: CDR1 DFQATT and CDR2 SNEGSKA (reference sequence). CDR3 length: 14 amino acids.